This T cell receptor (beta chain) came from a study of T-cell memory formation after mild COVID-19. At the level of the study: Largely donor-specific TCR clusters were found. Overall study findings and caveats: The second-wave clones peaking on day 37 were not confirmed as SARS-CoV-2-specific.

After removal of 6 bases from V and 0 bases from J, the junction contained 7 bases not matched to a gene. The germline V gene has CDR1 DFQATT and CDR2 SNEGSKA (reference sequence). The CDR3 has 15 residues. Using its own MiXCR run on the 5' RACE reads, TCRdb lists one record per CDR3 protein. The repertoire includes more than 120,000 distinct CDR3 sequences, about 5.7% of them detected once, and 2% to 2.5% sits in the top ten. This clonotype was seen repeatedly, ten times or more. Its antigen is not known. Specimen: PBMCs or a T cell subset sorted from them (not recorded which). The chain has TRBV20-1 and TRBJ1-5, with TRBD1 matching over 8 bases. The origin of this receptor is an adult woman who had mild COVID-19 (a few samples of this study predate the infection). Cell type and time point are not known. CDR3 DNA: TGCAGTGCCGAAACAGGGGGAAATAGCAATCAGCCCCAGCATTTT. This translates into CSAETGGNSNQPQHF.